This T cell receptor beta chain appears in the sequencing data of a study of T cell repertoires in ileal Crohn's disease. Study-wide context: Median disease duration was roughly 8.4 years; approximately 32% smoked at surgery. Regarding the study as a whole: Clonal expansions were more frequent in active smokers than non-smokers at surgery. All patients with clonality above 26.8% had endoscopic recurrence.

Noted time point: proximal margin of the surgical specimen (macroscopically non-inflamed). Germline CDR1 SNHLY, CDR2 FYNNEI. V was clipped by 4 bases and J by 9 bases; unmatched bases: 5. The CDR3 is 14 residues long. The protocol was immunoSEQ multiplex PCR, while the TCRdb copy is restricted to in-frame clones and leaves out a portion. The data contain several thousand clones, 74% of them singletons. Of note for this clone: Its antigen is undetermined.

The sample was ileal tissue. The TCR comes from an adult with Crohn's disease. J is TRBJ2-1 and V is TRBV2; TRBD2 aligns across 11 bases. The CDR3 bases are TGTGCCAGCAGTGGGACTAGCGGGTCGGCTGAGCAGTTCTTC. Protein product: CASSGTSGSAEQFF. The full variable domain, rest sourced from reference TRBV2 and TRBJ2-1, is EPEVTQTPSHQVTQMGQEVILRCVPISNHLYFYWYRQILGQKVEFLVSFYNNEISEKSEIFDDQFSVERPDGSNFTLKIRSTKLEDSAMYFCASSGTSGSAEQFFGPGTRLTVL.